The rows below give T cell receptor beta chains drawn from one sample of a study of post-analysis software for immune sequencing data. TCRdb re-called the PCR reads with MiXCR, one entry per CDR3 protein. The sample consists of about 200,000 distinct CDR3 sequences, 29% of them appearing once. Sequencing was carried out using blood. Receptor source: a girl aged 2-17 years with multiple sclerosis. Both conserved end residues are part of each CDR3.

v_call: TRBV12-3/TRBV12-4; cdr3_aa: CASSLLGMAPDTQYF
v_call: TRBV18; cdr3_aa: CASSLSDGVGDEQYF
v_call: TRBV5-1; cdr3_aa: CASSLPRAGQDHEQYF
v_call: TRBV6-5; cdr3_aa: CASSYSVLGFTEAFF
v_call: TRBV29-1; cdr3_aa: CSVQGADTSQETQYF
v_call: TRBV29-1; cdr3_aa: CSVEAGGRSQETQYF
v_call: TRBV20-1; cdr3_aa: CSALSHTLFSYEQYF
v_call: TRBV29-1; cdr3_aa: CSVRQGAPGNEQFF
v_call: TRBV3-1; cdr3_aa: CAGSPWTGGSATNEKLFF
v_call: TRBV19; cdr3_aa: CASSIGARGIAEAFF
v_call: TRBV30; cdr3_aa: CAWSVGLPVNEKLFF
v_call: TRBV7-2; cdr3_aa: CASSLNRMNTEAFF
v_call: TRBV5-1; cdr3_aa: CASSFLAGGRNEQFF
v_call: TRBV5-1; cdr3_aa: CASSEQDGYTF
v_call: TRBV12-3/TRBV12-4; cdr3_aa: CASRRGLAGVGRQYF
v_call: TRBV6-5; cdr3_aa: CASKRAGLAKDNEQFF
v_call: TRBV3-1; cdr3_aa: CASSQEPGTVSYEQYF
v_call: TRBV20-1; cdr3_aa: CSARSAGGTYEQYF
v_call: TRBV7-2; cdr3_aa: CASSLAPQNTEAFF
v_call: TRBV28; cdr3_aa: CASSFPSQGYGYTF
v_call: TRBV2; cdr3_aa: CASSEGAGIDTEAFF
v_call: TRBV21-1; cdr3_aa: CASGKALRQGNYGYTF
v_call: TRBV29-1; cdr3_aa: CSVLVTGMNTEAFF
v_call: TRBV20-1; cdr3_aa: CSAREGDRPRGYTF